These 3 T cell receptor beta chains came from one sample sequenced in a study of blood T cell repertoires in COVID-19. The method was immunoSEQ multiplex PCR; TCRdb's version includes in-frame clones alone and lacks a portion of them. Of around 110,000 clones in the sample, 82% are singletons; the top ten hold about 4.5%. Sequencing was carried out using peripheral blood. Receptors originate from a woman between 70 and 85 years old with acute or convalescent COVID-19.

CDR3 sequence: CASRNLLGSGGETQYF. The CDR3 DNA reads as TGTGCCAGCAGAAACCTCTTGGGGTCAGGGGGGGAGACCCAGTACTTC. This sequence joins TRBV2 and TRBJ2-5; maybe TRBD1 (7 bases). Germline V lookup: CDR1 SNHLY, CDR2 FYNNEI. The CDR3 covers 16 residues. Trimming cost V 6 bases and J 5 bases, with 22 bases left between them.

Written as DNA, the CDR3 is TGTGCCAGTAGCCCGGGACTAGCGGGGGGAGGGCAAGAGACCCAGTACTTC. Its protein product is CASSPGLAGGGQETQYF. This sequence joins TRBV19 and TRBJ2-5; 15 bases align to TRBD2. The CDR3 has 17 amino acids. The trim removed 6 bases at V and 2 bases at J, leaving 7 bases unmatched. CDR1 LNHDA and CDR2 SQIVND come from the germline V gene (reference sequence).

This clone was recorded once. The CDR3 protein is CASSDQGGYNSPLHF. The CDR3 DNA follows: TGTGCCAGCAGTGACCAGGGGGGTTATAATTCACCCCTCCACTTT. The rearrangement joins TRBV6-4 to TRBJ1-6; TRBD1 agrees at 7 bases. The CDR3 extends over 15 amino acids. CDR1 and CDR2 from the germline V gene are MRHNA and SNTAGT. V shed 2 bases and J 4 bases; nucleotides not matched to a gene: 2.